This T cell receptor (beta chain) was identified during a study of T cell clonality in common variable immunodeficiency. Study outcomes and limitations: Repertoire-complication correlations in CVID were limited by patient heterogeneity. The cause of increased CVID clonality remains unclear without subpopulation sequencing. CVID subjects had higher TCRbeta clonality than healthy controls, most marked in about a third.

Sequencing was performed with immunoSEQ multiplex PCR; in TCRdb, only in-frame clones are kept and a portion is missing. The data list approximately 45,000 clones, none observed once; about 2.2% falls to the top ten. This clone was counted many times. The target antigen is unknown. The read comes to an end 3 residues before the CDR3 does, leaving the germline J gene to fill in the end. Trimming shortened V by 6 bases and J by 1 base, and 10 bases separated the two germline ends. This CDR3 region has 14 residues. Germline V gives CDR1 KGHSH, CDR2 LQKENI. The chain has TRBV18 and TRBJ1-3; no clear D. Sequencing was done on a sample of peripheral blood mononuclear cells. This sequence originates from a person between 18 and 70 years old in good health. The sequenced CDR3 bases are TGTGCCAGCTCCCCGGCGGATTCTGGAAACACC. Encoded protein: CASSPADSGNT. The entire CDR3 reads CASSPADSGNTIYF.